This TCR beta chain comes out of a study of blood T cell repertoires in COVID-19. Across the whole study: There were acute and convalescent COVID-19 samples, and they came from the United States, Italy and Spain.

Sequencing was performed with immunoSEQ multiplex PCR; in TCRdb, only in-frame clones are kept and a portion is missing. The sample lists fewer than 400,000 clones; approximately 90% were seen once. V was pared by 4 bases and J by 5 bases, with 11 bases between. The length of the CDR3 is 13 residues. CDR1 is SQVTM and CDR2 is ANQGSEA in the germline V gene. The chain has TRBV29-1 and TRBJ2-2; D not certain. The receptor comes from a woman in her twenties or thirties who had been exposed to COVID-19. Specimen: PBMCs or T cells enriched from blood (not recorded which). CDR3 protein: CSVGRVGTGELFF. DNA of the CDR3: TGCAGCGTTGGGAGAGTCGGGACCGGGGAGCTGTTTTTT.